This T cell receptor (beta chain) was identified in a study of T-cell memory formation after mild COVID-19. Findings of the study overall: For contracting clones, CD4+ ones sat mainly in CM and EM, CD8+ in EMRA.

Trimming removed 0 bases from V and 9 bases from J; junction bases left unmatched: 8. This CDR3 is built from 16 residues. Germline CDR1 and CDR2: SGHVS and FQNEAQ. With regard to this clonotype: What it recognizes is unknown.

TCRdb analysed the 5' RACE reads with MiXCR anew, one entry per CDR3 protein. Of under 550,000 distinct CDR3 sequences listed, around 17% are singletons. This sequence originates from a man in his late teens or twenties who had mild COVID-19 (a few samples of this study predate the infection). Cell type and time point are not known. Sequenced sample: PBMCs or a T cell subset sorted from them (not recorded which). V and J are TRBV7-8 and TRBJ1-5; TRBD1 aligns across 10 bases. This CDR3 reads CASSLAGTGVSGPQHF. The DNA for the CDR3 is TGTGCCAGCAGCTTAGCTGGGACAGGGGTTTCGGGGCCCCAGCATTTT. Looking up the rest from reference TRBV7-8 and TRBJ1-5 gives the full variable domain: GAGVSQSPRYKVAKRGQDVALRCDPISGHVSLFWYQQALGQGPEFLTYFQNEAQLDKSGLPSDRFFAERPEGSVSTLKIQRTQQEDSAVYLCASSLAGTGVSGPQHFGDGTRLSIL.